The sequence of this T cell receptor beta chain was determined in a study of regulatory T cells in long-lasting Graves disease. Study information: Prior antithyroid drug treatment in newly diagnosed Graves' patients lasted under 3 months.

The V gene's germline CDR1 is LGHDT and CDR2 YNNKEL (reference sequence). This CDR3 has 15 amino acids. V lost 5 bases and J lost 2; bases outside the gene matches: 8. For this clonotype: What it binds is unknown.

Construction of the TCR beta libraries employed iRepertoire HTBI primers in conjunction with Arm-PCR of CDR3 regions. One entry per CDR3 protein, called by TCRdb with MiXCR from the multiplex PCR reads. The profile covers 550,000 to 650,000 distinct CDR3 sequences, with around 15% appearing a single time and more than 10% taken by the ten largest. Study conclusions and caveats: Whereas 1,000 or so public clonotypes were shared by new patients, persistent patients shared more, at some 3,000.

As for time point: newly diagnosed GD, antithyroid drugs for less than 3 months. PBMC-derived RNA was used for the TCR library. These same records also appear under a second study, on T cells in Graves' hyperthyroidism and ophthalmopathy. Turning to that study: Blood also held most thyroid clonotypes expanded beyond 0.001.

The sequence came from a man younger than 35 with Graves disease. The sample was peripheral blood mononuclear cells (PBMCs), taken at new diagnosis, from a patient treated with antithyroid drugs. The gene calls are TRBV3-1 and TRBJ1-2, with 7 bases that match TRBD1. The CDR3 DNA reads TGTGCCAGCAGCGCCCCGGCCAGGGGGAACTATGGCTACACCTTC. Its translation is CASSAPARGNYGYTF.